This T cell receptor (beta chain) was sequenced in a study of regulatory T cells in long-lasting Graves disease. Through Arm-PCR of CDR3 regions and iRepertoire HTBI primers, TCR beta libraries were built. TCRdb ran MiXCR on the multiplex PCR reads and lists one entry per CDR3 protein. Counted here are over 400,000 distinct CDR3 sequences, less than 15% occurring once; the ten biggest clones make up approximately 17%. Germline assignment: CDR1 LNHDA and CDR2 SQIVND (reference sequence). This CDR3 contains 14 residues. Trimming removed 5 bases at V and 2 bases at J, with 10 bases between. Time point indicated: newly diagnosed GD, antithyroid drugs for less than 3 months. The TCR library used RNA extracted from PBMCs. Peripheral blood, about 8.8 milliliters of it, was drawn into EDTA tubes. Of note for this clonotype: The antigen remains undetermined.

General observations from the study: Patients whose Graves' disease persisted exhibited lower TCR diversity than those newly diagnosed.

In addition, the sample was reused for a study of T cells in Graves' hyperthyroidism and ophthalmopathy. That source adds: Calling Graves' hyperthyroidism stable meant ophthalmopathy did not progress within 18 months. Criteria for exclusion of patients were uncontrolled infection, other autoimmune disease, pregnancy or lactation.

This chain uses TRBV19 with TRBJ1-5, with D perhaps TRBD1 (6 bases). The sample was peripheral blood mononuclear cells (PBMCs), taken at new diagnosis, from a patient treated with antithyroid drugs. The TCR was taken from a woman between 50 and 59 years old with Graves disease. CDR3: CASSGGHGNQPQHF. For the CDR3, the DNA is TGTGCCAGTAGTGGGGGCCACGGCAATCAGCCCCAGCATTTT.